One and the same sample provided the 11 T cell receptor beta chains below, sequenced in a study of shared clonotypes between healthy human individuals. It was CD45RO-negative cells, positively selected for CCR7, that made up naive CD8 cells, with terminally differentiated effector memory CD45RA+ cells excluded. Only in-frame clones appear in the TCRdb table, and some are missing; sequencing was by immunoSEQ multiplex PCR. The sample includes some 800,000 clones, 85% to 95% of them seen just once. Material for sequencing was naive CD8+ T cells sorted from blood. The receptors shown here come from a man in his thirties or forties in good health.

The rearrangement links TRBV19 to TRBJ2-7; 7 positions match TRBD2. V shed 0 bases, J shed 2 bases, and the junction held 13 bases outside the gene matches. CDR1 and CDR2 (germline): LNHDA, SQIVND (reference sequence). The CDR3 consists of 18 residues. The CDR3 spells CASSIDPPTSFGTYEQYF. The CDR3 coding sequence is TGTGCCAGTAGTATAGATCCCCCGACTAGCTTCGGCACCTACGAGCAGTACTTC.

The J gene is TRBJ1-3, the V gene TRBV2; D not certain. The CDR3 runs 11 residues. Germline V gene sequence: CDR1 SNHLY, CDR2 FYNNEI. V lost 10 bases, J lost 5 bases, and 9 bases lay in between. The CDR3 is CAINSRNTIYF. The CDR3 coding sequence is TGTGCCATCAACAGCCGAAACACCATATATTTT.

The chain carries TRBV5-5 and TRBJ2-7; D is uncertain. The CDR3 loop spans 14 amino acids. The V and J ends lost 4 bases and 3 bases respectively, with 14 bases between them. Per the germline V gene, CDR1 is SGHKS and CDR2 is YYEKEE (reference sequence). The CDR3 is CASSRTSLGYEQYF. The CDR3 region has the DNA TGTGCCAGCAGCCGTACCTCACTGGGCTACGAGCAGTACTTC.

Details on this clone: Other DNA sequences of this sample code for an identical CDR3. The chain joins TRBV27 to TRBJ1-1, with TRBD1 as a possible D gene (5 bases). CDR3 size: 12 residues. Trimming removed 3 bases from V and 7 bases from J, with 9 bases in between. Germline CDR1 is MNHEY and CDR2 is SMNVEV (reference sequence). The CDR3 protein is CASSFGGDEAFF. CDR3 DNA sequence: TGTGCCAGCAGTTTTGGGGGGGATGAAGCTTTCTTT.

CDR3 amino acids: CASSPAVLGYNEQFF. As DNA, the CDR3 is TGTGCCAGCAGCCCAGCGGTCCTTGGCTACAATGAGCAGTTCTTC. This chain connects TRBV5-8 to TRBJ2-1, with D possibly matching TRBD2 (5 bases). The ends were cut back, 4 bases at V and 3 bases at J, with 14 bases in the middle. CDR1 and CDR2 (germline): SGHTS, YDEGEE. The CDR3 consists of 15 residues.

This clone showed up just once. The rearrangement links TRBV6-5 to TRBJ2-2; a possible D gene is TRBD2 (5 bases). V shed 10 bases and J shed 7 bases, with 16 bases lying between them. Germline CDR1 reads MNHEY; CDR2 reads SVGAGI. This CDR3 has 13 residues. In DNA, the CDR3 is TGTGCCACATCGATGACTATCGGCGGGGAGCTGTTTTTT. Translation: CATSMTIGGELFF.

In this sample, this clone turned up a few times. V and J are TRBV11-2 and TRBJ2-1, with D possibly being TRBD1 (5 bases). V was shortened by 6 bases and J by 5 bases, with 17 bases between the two germline ends. The CDR3 length is 15 residues. Looked up from germline, CDR1 is SGHAT and CDR2 is FQNNGV. CDR3 sequence: CASRYAMGPHNEQFF. CDR3 sequence (DNA): TGTGCCAGCAGGTACGCGATGGGGCCCCACAATGAGCAGTTCTTC.

This clone showed up just once. The chain's CDR3 is CATSMRPTQPQHF. The CDR3 DNA follows: TGTGCCACCAGCATGCGCCCTACTCAGCCCCAGCATTTT. The gene calls are TRBV15 and TRBJ1-5; no firm D call. V was cut by 4 bases and J by 6 bases, with 10 bases left in between. Germline V lookup: CDR1 LNHNV, CDR2 YYDKDF (reference sequence). This CDR3 contains 13 residues.

Only one count was recorded for this clone. One end of the junction varies from germline; a read error may be responsible. The chain uses TRBV15 and TRBJ1-5; D unresolved. Germline-derived CDR1 and CDR2 are LNHNV and YYDKDF (reference sequence). CDR3 size: 14 residues. CDR3 nucleotide sequence: TGTGCCACCAGCAGAGATCTGGGGAATCGGCCCCAGCATTTT. As protein: CATSRDLGNRPQHF.

The V gene is TRBV2, the J gene TRBJ2-3; D is unclear. This CDR3 region has 13 residues. In germline, CDR1 is SNHLY, CDR2 FYNNEI. The V gene lost 9 bases and the J gene lost 2 bases, with 12 bases spanning the gap. CDR3 DNA sequence: TGTGCCAGGAAACCGACAAACACAGATACGCAGTATTTT. This translates into CARKPTNTDTQYF.

As to this clone: Other DNA variants within this sample encode the same CDR3. This chain links TRBV4-3 with TRBJ2-7; D unresolved. The CDR3 covers 14 residues. CDR1 and CDR2 from the germline V gene are LGHNA and YSLEER. The V end was cut by 0 bases, the J end by 3 bases, with 9 bases between. The CDR3 loop reads CASSQDRGGYEQYF. CDR3 bases: TGCGCCAGCAGCCAAGATCGCGGCGGCTACGAGCAGTACTTC.